The 2 T cell receptor beta chains below all came from one sample that was sequenced in a study of blood T cell repertoires in COVID-19. Sequencing used immunoSEQ multiplex PCR; TCRdb keeps in-frame clones, though not all of them. This table holds about 90,000 clones, around 90% found once. Input material: peripheral blood. The source is a male donor with acute or convalescent COVID-19.

Details on this clone: Additional DNA sequences in this sample encode the identical CDR3. V usage is TRBV5-5 and J usage is TRBJ2-2, with D maybe TRBD1 (6 bases). V was pared by 3 bases and J by 2 bases, with 14 bases between. The germline CDR1 and CDR2 sequences are SGHKS and YYEKEE (reference sequence). This CDR3 has 16 residues. CDR3 region: CASSSEVDRNTGELFF. Here the CDR3 DNA reads TGTGCCAGCAGCTCAGAAGTGGACAGAAACACCGGGGAGCTGTTTTTT.

A single count supports this clone. The rearrangement joins TRBV19 to TRBJ2-2; no clear D gene. CDR3 size: 16 residues. Germline V gives CDR1 LNHDA, CDR2 SQIVND (reference sequence). Trimming pared 3 bases from V and 1 base from J, leaving 12 bases between. CDR3 sequence (DNA): TGTGCCAGTAGTATTCTAGTTGTTGGGAACACCGGGGAGCTGTTTTTT. It translates to CASSILVVGNTGELFF.